What follows describes a single T cell receptor beta chain. The data stem from a study of post-analysis software for immune sequencing data. The TCR beta cDNA libraries carried unique molecular identifiers. From about 1 to 10 million T cells, roughly 0.5 million cDNA molecules were obtained. MiXCR, applied by TCRdb to the PCR reads, yields one record per CDR3 protein. The table has over 300,000 distinct CDR3 sequences, about a third seen once. Sequencing used blood. The sequence was obtained from a girl aged 10 to 17 with multiple sclerosis.

CDR3 sequence: CASWGAGSLYEQYF. Here the CDR3 DNA reads TGCGCCAGCTGGGGGGCAGGGTCCCTCTACGAGCAGTACTTC. The V call is TRBV10-2, the J call TRBJ2-7; D possibly uses TRBD1 or TRBD2 (6 bases each). This CDR3 region has 14 residues. V was pared by 8 bases and J by 3 bases, with 17 bases between. Per germline, CDR1 WSHSY and CDR2 SAAADI.